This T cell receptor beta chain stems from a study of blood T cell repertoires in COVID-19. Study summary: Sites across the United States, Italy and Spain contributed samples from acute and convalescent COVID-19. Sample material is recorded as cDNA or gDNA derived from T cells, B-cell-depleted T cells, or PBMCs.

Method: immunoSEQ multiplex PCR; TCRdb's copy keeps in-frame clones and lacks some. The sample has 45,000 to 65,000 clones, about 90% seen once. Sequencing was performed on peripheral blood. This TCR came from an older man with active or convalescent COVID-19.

Here the CDR3 reads CATAHGSSNQPQHF. CDR3 DNA sequence: TGTGCCACCGCTCATGGGAGTAGCAATCAGCCCCAGCATTTT. This chain connects TRBV24-1 to TRBJ1-5; no firm D call. The CDR3 has 14 residues. Germline V lookup: CDR1 KGHDR, CDR2 SFDVKD. Trimming took off 9 bases at V and 0 bases at J, with 11 bases between the two ends.